Each of the 31 T cell receptor beta chains below was sequenced from the same sample in a study of T-cell reconstitution after alpha-beta-depleted transplantation in children. Using unique molecular identifiers, the investigators prepared the TCRbeta library. TCRdb passed the PCR reads through MiXCR, listing each CDR3 protein once. There are approximately 800,000 distinct CDR3 sequences in the sample; around 17% occur only once, and roughly 4.8% lies in the top ten. The sample consisted of PBMCs, mostly from graft donor cells, taken 360 days after TCRalphabeta/CD19-depleted stem cell transplant. The origin of the receptors is a male patient under 18 who had a stem cell transplant for acute lymphoblastic leukemia, so the T cells may come from the graft donor.

This clonotype was detected ten times or more. J is TRBJ2-1 and V is TRBV7-3; TRBD1 aligns across 7 bases. This CDR3 is built from 15 residues. Germline loops: CDR1 SGHTA, CDR2 FQGTGA. Trimming removed 5 bases from V and 2 bases from J; junction bases left unmatched: 6. Here the CDR3 reads CASSPGGGPYNEQFF. Here the CDR3 DNA reads TGTGCCAGCAGCCCAGGGGGTGGACCCTACAATGAGCAGTTCTTC.

This clonotype was counted at least ten times. The chain links TRBV29-1 to TRBJ2-1, with D perhaps matching TRBD1 (5 bases). The CDR3 length is 16 residues. Germline CDR1 is SQVTM and CDR2 is ANQGSEA. V dropped 2 bases and J dropped 9 bases, with 23 bases sitting between them. CDR3 residues: CSVERPGSTRRSEQFF. The CDR3 region has the DNA TGCAGCGTTGAAAGACCAGGGTCAACCAGGCGTAGTGAGCAGTTCTTC.

This chain links TRBV10-2 with TRBJ2-1, with TRBD2 identical over 12 bases. Trimming removed 3 bases from V and 3 bases from J; junction bases left unmatched: 18. The CDR3 is 21 amino acids. Per germline, CDR1 WSHSY and CDR2 SAAADI. The CDR3 loop is CASSDGSTSGRLLEVYNEQFF. The CDR3 nucleotides are TGCGCCAGCAGTGACGGATCGACTAGCGGGAGACTTTTGGAGGTCTACAATGAGCAGTTCTTC.

This clonotype was detected a few times. The chain uses TRBV6-6 and TRBJ2-7, with unresolved D. V lost 2 bases and J lost 5, with 7 bases in between. The CDR3 totals 12 residues. Germline loops: CDR1 MNHNY, CDR2 SVGAGI (reference sequence). The DNA for the CDR3 is TGTGCCAGCAGTTACGAGGTCAACGAGCAGTACTTC. Protein sequence: CASSYEVNEQYF.

This clonotype has more than one count but fewer than ten. V usage is TRBV10-3 and J usage is TRBJ2-3; 8 bases are a match to TRBD2. The CDR3 totals 15 residues. Unmatched junction bases numbered 11, after V lost 10 bases and J lost 2 bases. The germline CDR1 and CDR2 sequences are ENHRY and SYGVKD. The CDR3 spells CATGGSGTVTDTQYF. CDR3 DNA: TGTGCCACCGGAGGTAGCGGGACCGTCACAGATACGCAGTATTTT.

This clonotype was counted between two and nine times. J is TRBJ2-3 and V is TRBV5-6, with D possibly matching TRBD1 (5 bases). Between the trimmed V and J ends, which lost 2 bases and 0 bases, there was a span of 16 bases. The length of the CDR3 is 17 residues. Germline-derived CDR1 and CDR2 are SGHDT and YYEEEE. CDR3 sequence: CASSFSPTGSSTDTQYF. The CDR3 nucleotides are TGTGCCAGCAGCTTTTCCCCAACAGGATCTAGCACAGATACGCAGTATTTT.

This clonotype was observed a few times. This chain's CDR3 is CASSYSQGSTEAFF. In DNA, the CDR3 is TGTGCCAGCAGTTACTCTCAGGGCAGCACTGAAGCTTTCTTT. The chain carries TRBV6-2 or TRBV6-3 and TRBJ1-1; D is possibly TRBD1 (5 bases). CDR1 MNHEY and CDR2 SVGEGT come from the germline V gene. Trimming removed 0 bases from V and 4 bases from J, with 9 bases in between. The CDR3 length is 14 residues.

A few counts support this clonotype. J is TRBJ2-3 and V is TRBV20-1; possibly TRBD1 or TRBD2 for D (5 bases each). The V gene's germline CDR1 is DFQATT and CDR2 SNEGSKA (reference sequence). Trimming pared 2 bases from V and 2 bases from J, leaving 14 bases between. The CDR3 runs 15 residues. DNA for the CDR3: TGCAGTGCTAGATCCCGGGACCCTGACACAGATACGCAGTATTTT. This codes for CSARSRDPDTDTQYF.

V is TRBV3-1 and J is TRBJ2-1; 9 bases are a match to TRBD1. The CDR3 is made up of 17 amino acids. V was clipped by 4 bases and J by 3 bases; unmatched bases: 10. Per germline, CDR1 LGHDT and CDR2 YNNKEL (reference sequence). CDR3 sequence: CASSRMYPGQGYNEQFF. In DNA, the CDR3 is TGTGCCAGCAGCCGTATGTATCCGGGACAGGGCTACAATGAGCAGTTCTTC.

The chain combines TRBV2 with TRBJ2-3; D not certain. From germline, CDR1 is SNHLY and CDR2 FYNNEI. The CDR3 runs 13 residues. Trimming stripped 4 bases from V and 3 bases from J, with 8 bases between. The CDR3 region is CASSGPATDTQYF. The CDR3 nucleotides are TGTGCCAGCAGTGGGCCAGCAACAGATACGCAGTATTTT.

In its sample, this clonotype was seen many times. The chain has TRBV5-1 and TRBJ2-7, with D perhaps TRBD2 (5 bases). V dropped 2 bases and J dropped 1 base, with 10 bases sitting between them. This CDR3 has 14 residues. Germline V gene lookup returns CDR1 SGHRS and CDR2 YFSETQ. CDR3 sequence (DNA): TGCGCCAGCAGCTTCAGCGGACCGTCCTACGAGCAGTACTTC. This encodes CASSFSGPSYEQYF. The full variable domain, completed using reference TRBV5-1 and TRBJ2-7, is KAGVTQTPRYLIKTRGQQVTLSCSPISGHRSVSWYQQTPGQGLQFLFEYFSETQRNKGNFPGRFSGRQFSNSRSEMNVSTLELGDSALYLCASSFSGPSYEQYFGPGTRLTVT.

This clonotype was observed a handful of times. V and J are TRBV25-1 and TRBJ1-2; possibly TRBD1 for D (6 bases). Germline V lookup: CDR1 MGHDK, CDR2 SYGVNS. Trimming took off 3 bases at V and 4 bases at J, with 6 bases between the two ends. There are 12 residues in the CDR3. CDR3 protein: CASSEGAYGYTF. The CDR3 DNA sequence: TGTGCCAGCAGTGAGGGGGCCTATGGCTACACCTTC.

This clonotype was observed a few times. The chain employs TRBV5-4 and TRBJ2-3; D gene uncertain. The CDR3 consists of 16 residues. The V and J ends lost 4 bases and 1 base respectively, with 16 bases between them. Looked up from germline, CDR1 is SGHNT and CDR2 is YYREEE (reference sequence). CDR3 in DNA: TGTGCCAGCAGCCCCGTCCGGGTGCTCGGCACAGATACGCAGTATTTT. It codes for CASSPVRVLGTDTQYF. Using reference TRBV5-4 and TRBJ2-3 for the parts outside the CDR3, the full variable domain is ETGVTQSPTHLIKTRGQQVTLRCSSQSGHNTVSWYQQALGQGPQFIFQYYREEENGRGNFPPRFSGLQFPNYSSELNVNALELDDSALYLCASSPVRVLGTDTQYFGPGTRLTVL.

This clonotype has a handful of counts. The chain links TRBV9 to TRBJ2-5; 8 nucleotides line up with TRBD1. Trimming at V came to 4 bases and at J to 5 bases, leaving 7 bases not matched to a gene. CDR1 SGDLS and CDR2 YYNGEE come from the germline V gene. The CDR3 is 14 residues long. Here the CDR3 reads CASSTRTGWETQYF. As DNA, the CDR3 is TGTGCCAGCAGCACCCGGACAGGGTGGGAGACCCAGTACTTC.

This chain joins TRBV7-9 and TRBJ2-1; 8 bases are shared with TRBD1. From germline, CDR1 is SEHNR and CDR2 FQNEAQ (reference sequence). J was trimmed by 8 bases and V by 3 bases; bases with no gene match: 12. CDR3 length: 16 residues. The CDR3 nucleotides are TGTGCCAGCAGCTTCCCCAGCCGGACAGGGACGGATGAGCAGTTCTTC. It translates to CASSFPSRTGTDEQFF.

The chain is built from TRBV5-1 and TRBJ2-5, with unresolved D. CDR1 and CDR2 (germline): SGHRS, YFSETQ. The CDR3 covers 15 residues. V lost 2 bases, J lost 0 bases, and 11 bases lay in between. CDR3 DNA sequence: TGCGCCAGCAGCTTCTTTACAAAGTACCAAGAGACCCAGTACTTC. Amino acids: CASSFFTKYQETQYF. The full variable domain, its missing parts supplied by reference TRBV5-1 and TRBJ2-5, is KAGVTQTPRYLIKTRGQQVTLSCSPISGHRSVSWYQQTPGQGLQFLFEYFSETQRNKGNFPGRFSGRQFSNSRSEMNVSTLELGDSALYLCASSFFTKYQETQYFGPGTRLLVL.

This clonotype was counted ten times or more. Germline is not matched at one junction end, which may reflect a read error. The V and J genes are TRBV5-1 and TRBJ1-1, with unresolved D. This CDR3 is 13 amino acids long. CDR1 is SGHRS and CDR2 is YFSETQ in the germline V gene. The chain's CDR3 is CASSLAGSTEAFF. The DNA for the CDR3 is TGTGCCAGCAGCTTAGCTGGATCGACTGAAGCTTTCTTT.

J is TRBJ2-7 and V is TRBV20-1; 8 positions match TRBD2. V shed 7 bases and J 4 bases; nucleotides not matched to a gene: 9. Per germline, CDR1 DFQATT and CDR2 SNEGSKA (reference sequence). This CDR3 has 13 residues. Here the CDR3 reads CSVTGGGHYEQYF. The CDR3 nucleotides read TGCAGTGTGACCGGGGGGGGTCATTACGAGCAGTACTTC.

This clonotype was observed a few times. J is TRBJ1-6 and V is TRBV5-1; tentative D call: TRBD1 (6 bases). Germline CDR1 reads SGHRS; CDR2 reads YFSETQ. V was clipped by 4 bases and J by 7 bases, with 12 bases between them. The CDR3 covers 14 residues. In DNA, the CDR3 is TGCGCCAGCAGCCGGGAGGGGGGAAATTCACCCCTCCACTTT. Amino acids: CASSREGGNSPLHF.

J is TRBJ2-1 and V is TRBV12-3 or TRBV12-4; D not certain. The CDR3 contains 17 residues. V gave up 10 bases and J gave up 6 bases, with 28 bases separating them. The CDR3 protein is CATTTRSLGGLLNEQFF. The CDR3 coding sequence is TGTGCCACCACGACGCGGAGCCTCGGTGGGTTACTCAATGAGCAGTTCTTC.

This clonotype was counted ten times or more. The chain employs TRBV12-3 or TRBV12-4 and TRBJ2-3; no reliable D call. V lost 4 bases and J 3 bases, leaving 11 bases between the germline ends. This CDR3 has 14 amino acids. The CDR3 loop reads CASSSNARTDTQYF. The DNA of the CDR3 is TGTGCCAGCAGTTCTAACGCTAGGACAGATACGCAGTATTTT.

The chain has TRBV6-5 and TRBJ2-7; D ambiguous. CDR1 is MNHEY, CDR2 SVGAGI, per germline. V gave up 2 bases and J gave up 2 bases, with 19 bases separating them. The CDR3 is made up of 17 amino acids. CDR3 coding DNA: TGTGCCAGCAGTTACACGGACGGCGGAGCAAAAACCTACGAGCAGTACTTC. It encodes CASSYTDGGAKTYEQYF.

This clonotype was counted a few times. This rearrangement joins TRBV29-1 to TRBJ2-1, with 9 bases aligning to TRBD2. The CDR3 length is 15 residues. The germline gives CDR1 SQVTM, CDR2 ANQGSEA. The V segment lost 6 bases and the J segment 5 bases; nucleotides outside the gene matches: 11. The CDR3 bases are TGCAGCGTGCATTTAGCGGGAGTCTACAACAATGAGCAGTTCTTC. It specifies CSVHLAGVYNNEQFF.

The rearrangement joins TRBV27 to TRBJ1-2; D gene unclear. The CDR3 is made up of 14 amino acids. Trimming stripped 0 bases from V and 4 bases from J, with 9 bases between. Germline assignment: CDR1 MNHEY and CDR2 SMNVEV (reference sequence). CDR3 sequence: CASSLSETGYGYTF. CDR3 DNA: TGTGCCAGCAGTTTATCTGAGACCGGCTATGGCTACACCTTC.

There are many counts of this clonotype. The J gene is TRBJ1-5, the V gene TRBV5-5, with D uncertain. CDR3 length: 12 residues. Trimming stripped 2 bases from V and 7 bases from J, with 7 bases between. In germline, CDR1 is SGHKS, CDR2 YYEKEE (reference sequence). The CDR3 DNA reads as TGTGCCAGCAGCTTCCCGGACCAGCCCCAGCATTTT. It translates to CASSFPDQPQHF.

This clonotype was picked up a small number of times. The V and J genes are TRBV27 and TRBJ1-1, with D perhaps TRBD1 (5 bases). The CDR3 is 11 amino acids. Germline CDR1 reads MNHEY; CDR2 reads SMNVEV (reference sequence). Trimming removed 8 bases at V and 8 bases at J, with 12 bases between. The CDR3 sequence: CASVATEEAFF. The CDR3 DNA reads TGTGCCAGCGTGGCGACAGAAGAAGCTTTCTTT.

This chain links TRBV10-2 with TRBJ1-2; D may be TRBD1 (5 bases). CDR1 is WSHSY, CDR2 SAAADI, per germline. This CDR3 spans 12 amino acids. V shed 2 bases and J shed 8 bases, with 9 bases lying between them. CDR3 DNA sequence: TGCGCCAGCAGTGAGCCGGGGCCGGGCTACACCTTC. This gives the protein CASSEPGPGYTF.

V usage is TRBV12-3 or TRBV12-4 and J usage is TRBJ2-1; 10 nucleotides align to TRBD1. The J segment lost 3 bases and the V segment lost 3 bases, leaving 5 bases of the junction unmatched. The CDR3 is 16 amino acids. The CDR3 is CASSFTWTGGYNEQFF. CDR3 coding DNA: TGTGCCAGCAGTTTTACTTGGACAGGGGGCTACAATGAGCAGTTCTTC.

In its sample, this clonotype was seen many times. The chain recombines TRBV2 with TRBJ2-7; tentative D call: TRBD1 (6 bases). Trimming stripped 5 bases from V and 3 bases from J, with 11 bases between. The V gene's germline CDR1 is SNHLY and CDR2 FYNNEI. The CDR3 sequence is 13 residues long. As DNA, the CDR3 is TGTGCCAGCAGTCACGGACAGTACTACGAGCAGTACTTC. Amino acids: CASSHGQYYEQYF. Full variable domain (missing parts from reference TRBV2 and TRBJ2-7): EPEVTQTPSHQVTQMGQEVILRCVPISNHLYFYWYRQILGQKVEFLVSFYNNEISEKSEIFDDQFSVERPDGSNFTLKIRSTKLEDSAMYFCASSHGQYYEQYFGPGTRLTVT.

There are a few counts of this clonotype. The CDR3 DNA reads TGCGCCAGCAGCCCTCCCGGACTAGCGTCTACCTACGAGCAGTACTTC. It translates to CASSPPGLASTYEQYF. The chain combines TRBV5-1 with TRBJ2-7, with TRBD2 identical over 9 bases. The CDR3 runs 16 residues. Germline V gene lookup returns CDR1 SGHRS and CDR2 YFSETQ. Unmatched junction bases numbered 10, after V lost 4 bases and J lost 2 bases.

The count of this clonotype is one. The chain carries TRBV2 and TRBJ2-1; 8 positions match TRBD2. Germline trimming cut 6 bases from V and 8 bases from J; bases unmatched to any gene: 12. Germline CDR1 is SNHLY and CDR2 is FYNNEI. This CDR3 has 15 amino acids. CDR3 in amino acids: CASSQGLVSSDEQFF. CDR3 bases: TGTGCCAGCAGCCAGGGACTAGTCTCGTCCGATGAGCAGTTCTTC.